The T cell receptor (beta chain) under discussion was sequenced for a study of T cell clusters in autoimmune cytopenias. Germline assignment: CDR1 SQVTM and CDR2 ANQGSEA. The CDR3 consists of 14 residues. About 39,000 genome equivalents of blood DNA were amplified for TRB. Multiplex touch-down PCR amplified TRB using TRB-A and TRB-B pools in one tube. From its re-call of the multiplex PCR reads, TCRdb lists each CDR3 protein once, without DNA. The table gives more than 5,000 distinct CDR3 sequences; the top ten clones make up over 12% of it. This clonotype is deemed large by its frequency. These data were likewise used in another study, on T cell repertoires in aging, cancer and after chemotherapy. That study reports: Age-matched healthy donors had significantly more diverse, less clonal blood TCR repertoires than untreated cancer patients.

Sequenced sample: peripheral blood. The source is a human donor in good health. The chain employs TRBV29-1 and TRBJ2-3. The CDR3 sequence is CSVEDGRGADTQYF.